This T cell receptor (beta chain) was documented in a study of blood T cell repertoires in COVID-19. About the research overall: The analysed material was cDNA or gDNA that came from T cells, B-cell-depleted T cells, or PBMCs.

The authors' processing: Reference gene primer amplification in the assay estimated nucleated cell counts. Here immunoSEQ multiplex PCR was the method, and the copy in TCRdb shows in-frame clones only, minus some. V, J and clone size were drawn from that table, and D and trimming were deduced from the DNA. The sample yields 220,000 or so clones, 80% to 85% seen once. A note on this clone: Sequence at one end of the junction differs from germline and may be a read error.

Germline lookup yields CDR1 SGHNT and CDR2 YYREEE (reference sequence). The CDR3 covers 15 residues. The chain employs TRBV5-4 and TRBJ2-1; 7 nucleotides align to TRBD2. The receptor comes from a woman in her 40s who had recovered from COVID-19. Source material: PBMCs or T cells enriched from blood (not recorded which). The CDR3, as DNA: TGTGCCAGCACCTTGGGCGGGAGCTCCTACAATGAGCAGTTCTTC. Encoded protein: CASTLGGSSYNEQFF.